Following are 12 T cell receptor beta chains from one sample sequenced in a study of blood T cell repertoires in COVID-19. Clones were read by immunoSEQ multiplex PCR, and TCRdb kept only the in-frame ones, dropping some. The data hold 200,000 or so clones, with about 90% observed a single time. Material: PBMCs or T cells enriched from blood (not recorded which). These receptors all come from a man younger than 45 who had recovered from COVID-19.

The gene calls are TRBV2 and TRBJ2-7, with 9 bases lining up with TRBD2. Losses at the gene ends were 10 bases for V and 4 bases for J; bases not matched to a gene: 8. CDR1 and CDR2 from the germline V gene are SNHLY and FYNNEI. The CDR3 spans 13 residues. CDR3 sequence reads: CAIHSSGSYEQYF. CDR3 sequence (DNA): TGTGCCATCCATAGTAGCGGGAGTTACGAGCAGTACTTC.

V and J are TRBV27 and TRBJ1-6; TRBD1 aligns across 8 bases. V lost 10 bases and J lost 7; bases outside the gene matches: 6. This CDR3 spans 13 amino acids. Germline assignment: CDR1 MNHEY and CDR2 SMNVEV (reference sequence). The CDR3, as DNA: TGTGCCACCTCAGGGGGCAGGAATTCACCCCTCCACTTT. Translation gives CATSGGRNSPLHF.

The chain is built from TRBV6-5 and TRBJ1-3; TRBD1 aligns across 7 bases. CDR3 size: 15 residues. Germline V gene sequence: CDR1 MNHEY, CDR2 SVGAGI. J lost 3 bases, V lost 0 bases, and 2 bases had no gene match. The CDR3: CASSYSTGIGNTIYF. The CDR3 DNA reads TGTGCCAGCAGTTACTCGACAGGGATTGGAAACACCATATATTTT.

The chain joins TRBV29-1 to TRBJ2-7; possible D gene TRBD2, 6 bases. V lost 3 bases and J 9 bases, leaving 12 bases between the germline ends. The CDR3 is made up of 11 amino acids. From germline, CDR1 is SQVTM and CDR2 ANQGSEA. The chain's CDR3 is CSVEGAGRQYF. In nucleotides, the CDR3 is TGCAGCGTTGAGGGCGCGGGGCGGCAGTACTTC.

The CDR3 loop reads CASSLVQGGVYEQYF. CDR3 bases: TGTGCCAGCAGCCTGGTACAGGGGGGCGTCTACGAGCAGTACTTC. The chain uses TRBV7-9 and TRBJ2-7; 8 nucleotides agree with TRBD1. The CDR3 covers 15 residues. V lost 5 bases and J lost 3; bases outside the gene matches: 9. Looked up from germline, CDR1 is SEHNR and CDR2 is FQNEAQ (reference sequence).

J is TRBJ1-3 and V is TRBV28; D perhaps matches TRBD1 (5 bases). The CDR3 spans 13 residues. Germline V gives CDR1 MDHEN, CDR2 SYDVKM. V lost 10 bases and J lost 2, with 12 bases in between. The CDR3 bases are TGTGCCACCCACGGGGGTGCTGGAAACACCATATATTTT. Amino acids: CATHGGAGNTIYF.

The chain recombines TRBV3-1 (or the pseudogene TRBV3-2) with TRBJ1-2, with 12 nucleotides matching TRBD1. With 8 bases clipped from V and 6 bases from J, the junction kept 1 base outside the gene matches. The germline V gene has CDR1 LGHDT and CDR2 YNNKEL (reference sequence). The CDR3 consists of 12 residues. CDR3 in amino acids: CASRDRGHGYTF. CDR3 in DNA: TGTGCCAGCCGGGACAGGGGGCATGGCTACACCTTC.

The chain couples TRBV24-1 to TRBJ2-5; D gene unclear. Germline V gene lookup returns CDR1 KGHDR and CDR2 SFDVKD. Deletions cut 1 base from V and 5 bases from J, with 16 bases between. The CDR3 sequence is 16 residues long. The CDR3 DNA reads TGTGCCACCAGTGATTTAGTTACCAGGCAGATCGAGACCCAGTACTTC. Its protein product is CATSDLVTRQIETQYF.

This clone has only one observation. V and J are TRBV27 and TRBJ1-1, with 8 bases identical to TRBD1. V lost 6 bases and J lost 5; bases outside the gene matches: 11. CDR3 length: 15 residues. Germline values: CDR1 MNHEY, CDR2 SMNVEV (reference sequence). CDR3 in amino acids: CASRRQGRGGTEAFF. The CDR3 DNA reads as TGTGCCAGCAGACGACAGGGGCGCGGGGGAACTGAAGCTTTCTTT.

The chain combines TRBV27 with TRBJ2-7, with 10 bases that match TRBD1. The CDR3 is 17 amino acids. Losses at the gene ends were 2 bases for V and 3 bases for J; bases not matched to a gene: 10. Germline CDR1 MNHEY, CDR2 SMNVEV (reference sequence). The CDR3 DNA follows: TGTGCCAGCAGTTTAATGGGATGGACAGGGGGTGACTACGAGCAGTACTTC. This sequence encodes CASSLMGWTGGDYEQYF.

As concerns this clone: Different DNA sequences within this sample yield the same CDR3. This chain links TRBV5-1 with TRBJ2-1; maybe TRBD1 (5 bases). CDR3 size: 13 residues. Germline V gene data show CDR1 as SGHRS and CDR2 as YFSETQ. V was shortened by 2 bases and J by 5 bases, with 8 bases between the two germline ends. The CDR3 DNA reads TGCGCCAGCAGCTTACAGGTTAACAATGAGCAGTTCTTC. Translated, it gives CASSLQVNNEQFF.

The chain combines TRBV27 with TRBJ2-7; 7 nucleotides line up with TRBD1. The CDR3 has 13 amino acids. V trimming: 4 bases; J trimming: 7 bases; junction bases outside the gene matches: 7. Germline V gene data show CDR1 as MNHEY and CDR2 as SMNVEV (reference sequence). The CDR3 nucleotides read TGTGCCAGCAGTTCGGACAGGTATGAGGAGCAGTACTTC. Residues: CASSSDRYEEQYF.